Listed below are T cell receptor beta chains from one sample, sequenced in a study of cytomegalovirus exposure and HLA in healthy donors. The data were produced by immunoSEQ multiplex PCR, yet TCRdb's version contains in-frame clones alone and is incomplete. Of about 230,000 clones listed, about three quarters are singletons. Sequencing used PBMCs. The receptors here all came from a woman in her sixties or seventies in good health and CMV-seropositive. Each CDR3 is given with its conserved first and last residue. D genes are given only for firm matches. Size values are once, few and many counts, or a class for expanded clones, and some rows have none.

D gene	V gene	J gene	clone size	CDR3 protein	CDR3 DNA
-	TRBV7-9	TRBJ1-1	-	CSSSLEESPTGTEAFF	TGTTCCAGCAGCTTAGAGGAGTCCCCCACCGGCACTGAAGCTTTCTTT
TRBD2	TRBV6-5	TRBJ2-7	-	CASSYSRGSSYEQYF	TGTGCCAGCAGTTACTCGCGGGGGAGCTCCTACGAGCAGTACTTC
TRBD1	TRBV5-4	TRBJ1-1	few	CASSLKTGEAEAFF	TGTGCCAGCAGCCTCAAGACAGGGGAGGCTGAAGCTTTCTTT
TRBD1	TRBV6-6	TRBJ2-3	-	CASSWTGFGADTQYF	TGTGCCAGCAGTTGGACAGGGTTCGGGGCAGATACGCAGTATTTT
TRBD2	TRBV5-4	TRBJ2-7	once	CASSPGGGRSSYEQYF	TGTGCCAGCAGCCCGGGGGGCGGGAGGTCCTCCTACGAGCAGTACTTC
-	TRBV5-1	TRBJ2-7	-	CASTWMGGRDSYEQYF	TGCGCCAGCACCTGGATGGGGGGACGGGATTCCTACGAGCAGTACTTC
TRBD1	TRBV19	TRBJ1-4	-	CASSDQELRGHKLFF	TGTGCCAGTAGCGACCAAGAACTTAGGGGGCATAAACTGTTTTTT
-	TRBV6-1	TRBJ2-1	-	CASSDQNYNEQFF	TGTGCCAGCAGTGATCAAAACTACAATGAGCAGTTCTTC
-	TRBV2	TRBJ2-6	-	CASSPLTGSGANVLTF	TGTGCCAGCAGTCCTTTGACAGGTTCTGGGGCCAACGTCCTGACTTTC
-	TRBV2	TRBJ2-6	-	CASSVEGAISGANVLTF	TGTGCCAGCAGTGTTGAAGGGGCCATCTCTGGGGCCAACGTCCTGACTTTC
-	TRBV4-1	TRBJ1-6	-	CASTIRDFDSPLHF	TGCGCCAGCACTATCCGGGACTTCGATTCACCCCTCCACTTT
-	TRBV7-6	TRBJ2-3	once	CASSWTSTDTQYF	TGTGCCAGCAGCTGGACTAGCACAGATACGCAGTATTTT